This paragraph covers one TCR beta chain sequence. These data come from a study of regulatory T cells. The PCR used 52 TRBV and 13 TRBJ primers. Method: immunoSEQ multiplex PCR; TCRdb's copy keeps in-frame clones and lacks some. Seen here are 17,000 or so clones, 80% to 95% observed once, and the top ten hold around 30%. This CDR3 comprises 13 residues. The V end lost 5 bases, the J end lost 8 bases, and 15 bases lay between the germline ends. Germline V CDR1 and CDR2: PRHDT, FYEKMQ (reference sequence). What was sequenced was CD8+ T cells sorted from blood. This TCR was recovered from a person between 18 and 30 years old with CD3G deficiency. The chain is built from TRBV13 and TRBJ1-2, with D maybe TRBD1 (5 bases). CDR3: CASSATGTGGYTF. CDR3 in DNA: TGTGCCAGCAGCGCCACAGGAACCGGAGGCTACACCTTC.